This T cell receptor beta chain was captured by sequencing in a study of cytotoxic CD8 clonotypes in ibrutinib-treated CLL. Study summary: Across samples, productive templates numbered a few hundred thousand and productive rearrangements reached about 99,000 on average.

Repertoires were generated with immunoSEQ multiplex PCR, while TCRdb's copy carries only in-frame clones and drops some. This sample has some 140,000 clones; 85% to 95% occur once, and the top ten carry 10% to 13%. With 7 bases removed from V and 0 bases from J, the gap between germline ends came to 22 bases. Germline CDR1 SQVTM, CDR2 ANQGSEA. The CDR3 loop spans 16 amino acids. The receptor's source is a human donor with chronic lymphocytic leukemia. Source: PBMCs, taken after 12 months of ibrutinib treatment. The genes are TRBV29-1 and TRBJ2-7; D tentatively reads TRBD1 or TRBD2 (5 bases each). The CDR3 reads CSAQDISGLSSYEQYF. In nucleotides, the CDR3 is TGCAGCGCCCAGGACATCTCGGGGCTAAGCTCCTACGAGCAGTACTTC.